This is a list of T cell receptor beta chains from one sample in a study of identical twins. Via MiXCR, TCRdb re-called the 5' RACE reads, giving one row per CDR3 protein. The sample holds hundreds of thousands of distinct CDR3 sequences, over 15% seen once. This same sample was also part of a study on T cells expressing NK-cell markers.

Sample: PBMCs. The receptors were sampled from a woman aged 18-29 years in good health. Both conserved end residues are part of each CDR3. The D gene is left open where the match is weak. Clone size is shown for a subset of rows, as once, few, many or a class of expanded clone.

J gene: TRBJ2-1; V gene: TRBV27; D gene: .; clone size: .; CDR3 protein: CASSPRAGASSYNEQFF; CDR3 DNA: TGTGCCAGCAGTCCCCGCGCGGGCGCAAGCTCCTACAATGAGCAGTTCTTC
J gene: TRBJ2-7; V gene: TRBV21-1; D gene: .; clone size: .; CDR3 protein: CAAKGTGKISYEQYF; CDR3 DNA: TGTGCCGCAAAAGGGACAGGGAAAATCTCCTACGAGCAGTACTTC
J gene: TRBJ1-2; V gene: TRBV29-1; D gene: .; clone size: .; CDR3 protein: CSGVLTNYGYTF; CDR3 DNA: TGCAGCGGTGTATTGACTAACTATGGCTACACCTTC
J gene: TRBJ1-4; V gene: TRBV25-1; D gene: .; clone size: few; CDR3 protein: CASGTTNEKLFF; CDR3 DNA: TGTGCCTCAGGGACAACTAATGAAAAACTGTTTTTT
J gene: TRBJ2-7; V gene: TRBV20-1; D gene: .; clone size: few; CDR3 protein: CSCEGPGQFYEQYF; CDR3 DNA: TGCAGTTGTGAAGGTCCGGGGCAGTTCTACGAGCAGTACTTC
J gene: TRBJ2-1; V gene: TRBV12-3/TRBV12-4; D gene: .; clone size: many; CDR3 protein: CASSPWSELEQFF; CDR3 DNA: TGTGCCAGCAGCCCTTGGTCGGAGCTAGAGCAGTTCTTC
J gene: TRBJ2-7; V gene: TRBV20-1; D gene: .; clone size: few; CDR3 protein: CSAPRVGYEQYF; CDR3 DNA: TGCAGTGCTCCCAGGGTAGGGTACGAGCAGTACTTC
J gene: TRBJ2-1; V gene: TRBV20-1; D gene: TRBD1; clone size: few; CDR3 protein: CSASGTGFFNEQFF; CDR3 DNA: TGCAGTGCATCCGGGACAGGGTTTTTCAATGAGCAGTTCTTC
J gene: TRBJ2-3; V gene: TRBV10-3; D gene: .; clone size: few; CDR3 protein: CAISEKGADTQYF; CDR3 DNA: TGTGCCATCAGTGAAAAGGGAGCAGATACGCAGTATTTT
J gene: TRBJ2-7; V gene: TRBV12-3/TRBV12-4; D gene: .; clone size: many; CDR3 protein: CASSYSGSEQYF; CDR3 DNA: TGTGCCAGCAGTTACAGCGGTAGCGAGCAGTACTTC